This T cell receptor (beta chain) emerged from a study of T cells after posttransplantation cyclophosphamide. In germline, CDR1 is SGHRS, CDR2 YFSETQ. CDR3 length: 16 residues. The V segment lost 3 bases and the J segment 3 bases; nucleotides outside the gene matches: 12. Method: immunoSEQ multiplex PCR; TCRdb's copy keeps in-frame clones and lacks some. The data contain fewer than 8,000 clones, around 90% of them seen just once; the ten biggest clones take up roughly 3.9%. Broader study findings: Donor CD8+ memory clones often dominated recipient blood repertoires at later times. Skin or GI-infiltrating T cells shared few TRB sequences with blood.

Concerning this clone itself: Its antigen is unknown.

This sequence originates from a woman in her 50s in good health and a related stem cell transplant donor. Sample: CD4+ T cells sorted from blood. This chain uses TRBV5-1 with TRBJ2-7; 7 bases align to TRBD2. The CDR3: CASSSDGGGVGYEQYF. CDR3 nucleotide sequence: TGCGCCAGCAGCTCGGATGGGGGGGGAGTCGGCTACGAGCAGTACTTC.